This T cell receptor beta chain was sequenced in a study of regulatory T cells in long-lasting Graves disease. The study, taken as a whole, reports: Newly diagnosed Graves' patients exceeded persistent ones in TCR diversity.

Described time point: newly diagnosed GD, antithyroid drugs for less than 3 months. Construction of the TCR library relied on RNA isolated from PBMCs. Graves' disease diagnoses used American Thyroid Association guidelines. Arm-PCR of CDR3 regions and iRepertoire HTBI primers were the basis on which TCR beta libraries were built. As handled by the study authors: Sample data revealed approximately 60 TRBV and 14 TRBJ segments. Each CDR3 protein is one row after TCRdb ran MiXCR on the multiplex PCR reads. Clone size and V and J calls follow TCRdb, not the original study. The profile covers around 250,000 distinct CDR3 sequences, with around 16% appearing a single time and less than 25% taken by the ten largest. This clonotype was counted at least ten times. Its antigen is not known. Per the germline V gene, CDR1 is SQVTM and CDR2 is ANQGSEA. Trimming shortened V by 7 bases and J by 8 bases, and 20 bases separated the two germline ends. This CDR3 has 13 residues.

The sample in question was peripheral blood mononuclear cells (PBMCs), obtained at new diagnosis, from a patient treated with antithyroid drugs. The sequence was obtained from a female donor with Graves disease. The V gene is TRBV29-1, the J gene TRBJ1-2; D may be TRBD1 (6 bases). The CDR3 sequence: CSGRQALLGGYTF. CDR3 bases: TGCAGCGGACGACAGGCGCTCCTTGGCGGCTACACCTTC.